The rows below give T cell receptor beta chains drawn from one sample of a study of blood T cell repertoires in COVID-19. Here immunoSEQ multiplex PCR was the method, and the copy in TCRdb shows in-frame clones only, minus some. The data show some 190,000 clones, approximately 80% seen once. The sequenced sample was PBMCs or T cells enriched from blood (not recorded which). The receptors come from a man between 60 and 75 years old who had been exposed to COVID-19. Both conserved end residues are part of each CDR3.

j_gene | v_gene | CDR3aa
TRBJ1-3 | TRBV27 | CASRGAGIRSGNTIYF
TRBJ1-5 | TRBV19 | CASTLGPVGNQPQHF
TRBJ1-3 | TRBV9 | CASSESASGNTIYF
TRBJ2-5 | TRBV5-4 | CASSLASQETQYF
TRBJ2-5 | TRBV5-4 | CASSLRQGETQYF
TRBJ2-3 | TRBV27 | CASSPERGRTDTQYF
TRBJ1-6 | TRBV4-1 | CASSHGRDSPLHF
TRBJ1-2 | TRBV18 | CASSPDRGSGYTF
TRBJ2-5 | TRBV5-1 | CASSLAGGETQYF
TRBJ2-7 | TRBV11-2 | CASSSWTGDEQYF
TRBJ1-5 | TRBV19 | CASSTSPGTGINQPQHF
TRBJ1-4 | TRBV6-6 | CASSSHRDRVAEKLFF
TRBJ1-6 | TRBV7-2 | CASSLSQGNSPLHF
TRBJ2-7 | TRBV7-6 | CASSIRTDSYEQYF
TRBJ1-1 | TRBV10-1 | CASTPLYRTDTEAFF
TRBJ2-3 | TRBV19 | CASTDRFGDTQYF
TRBJ2-5 | TRBV9 | CASSVEPGTSAQYF
TRBJ2-2 | TRBV19 | CASSSLALGTGGTGELFF
TRBJ1-3 | TRBV6-5 | CASRATGDSGNTIYF
TRBJ1-1 | TRBV19 | CASSPPDRGSYTEAFF
TRBJ1-5 | TRBV19 | CASSLGQGPYQPQHF
TRBJ2-7 | TRBV28 | CASSTQGLRSYEQYF
TRBJ2-7 | TRBV18 | CASSQSRGASSYEQYF
TRBJ2-2 | TRBV6-2/TRBV6-3 | CASSYSTGGTGELFF
TRBJ1-2 | TRBV30 | CAWRPQGRYGYTF
TRBJ1-3 | TRBV28 | CASRPQGYSGNTIYF
TRBJ1-2 | TRBV6-5 | CASKTGQDYGYTF
TRBJ2-1 | TRBV25-1 | CASSELSSYNEQFF
TRBJ2-2 | TRBV9 | CASSAGGLGGELFF
TRBJ1-1 | TRBV1 | CTSSQPPQRTPGRGSEAFF
TRBJ2-7 | TRBV6-1 | CASSEPGGKYEQYF
TRBJ2-6 | TRBV19 | CASSFGLSGANVLTF
TRBJ1-1 | TRBV5-1 | CASSLGAKDEAFF
TRBJ1-2 | TRBV2 | CASSESTGPPNYGYTF
TRBJ2-1 | TRBV19 | CASSIVASGRNEQFF
TRBJ2-1 | TRBV5-4 | CASSLPGLAGTSSYNEQFF
TRBJ2-5 | TRBV7-8 | CASSLAPTGGWQETQYF
TRBJ2-7 | TRBV7-9 | CASSSPNNPTYEQYF
TRBJ1-1 | TRBV6-2/TRBV6-3 | CASSRGDNEAFF
TRBJ2-3 | TRBV3-1/TRBV3-2 | CASSQPQGGQYF
TRBJ2-3 | TRBV7-8 | CASSFGLAVWGTDTQYF
TRBJ1-1 | TRBV6-5 | CASSFGAWNTEAFF
TRBJ2-1 | TRBV7-8 | CASSSRTSGRYNEQFF
TRBJ2-5 | TRBV2 | CASSGWDRGRETQYF
TRBJ2-3 | TRBV7-9 | CASSLTGVVLDTQYF
TRBJ1-5 | TRBV11-2 | CASSLGPNSNQPQHF
TRBJ1-1 | TRBV7-2 | CASSLDRTQAFF
TRBJ2-3 | TRBV30 | CAWSAGTGSTDTQYF
TRBJ2-7 | TRBV7-8 | CASSVSGRTEQYF
TRBJ2-3 | TRBV7-8 | CASSLYGRGTDTQYF
TRBJ2-5 | TRBV7-2 | CASSSDRGPQETQYF
TRBJ2-2 | TRBV19 | CASHSKNTGELFF
TRBJ2-4 | TRBV24-1 | CATSDAKGGAAKNIQYF
TRBJ1-1 | TRBV7-2 | CASRRPLQGAEAFF
TRBJ1-3 | TRBV24-1 | CATSDGTGILRGWGGTIYF
TRBJ1-1 | TRBV27 | CASRSAGWYTEAFF